Presented here are 21 T cell receptor beta chains from one specimen sequenced in a study of regulatory and conventional T cells in breast cancer. TCRdb reprocessed the PCR reads via MiXCR and lists one record per CDR3 protein. Here the sample spans over 15,000 distinct CDR3 sequences, about 31% being singletons. Source material: conventional T cells from blood. These receptors originate from a female donor in good health.

V is TRBV6-6 and J is TRBJ2-1; D gene ambiguous. The V and J ends lost 5 bases and 5 bases respectively, with 16 bases between them. Per germline, CDR1 MNHNY and CDR2 SVGAGI (reference sequence). The CDR3 totals 15 residues. CDR3 nucleotides: TGTGCCAGCAGTGTAGTAAGCGTAGGGAACAATGAGCAGTTCTTC. The encoded protein is CASSVVSVGNNEQFF.

This chain uses TRBV5-1 with TRBJ2-1; D unclear. V was pared by 0 bases and J by 6 bases, with 4 bases between. The CDR3 spans 12 residues. Germline V gene data show CDR1 as SGHRS and CDR2 as YFSETQ. The CDR3 protein is CASSLGVNEQFF. CDR3 DNA sequence: TGCGCCAGCAGCTTGGGGGTCAATGAGCAGTTCTTC.

This clonotype qualifies as medium-sized. The V gene is TRBV12-5, the J gene TRBJ2-4, with D tentatively TRBD1 (6 bases). CDR3 size: 16 residues. Germline assignment: CDR1 LGHNT and CDR2 FRNRAP. V lost 5 bases to trimming and J lost 0 bases, with 14 bases between them. The CDR3 spells CASGPQGMEAKNIQYF. Here the CDR3 DNA reads TGTGCTAGTGGTCCGCAGGGGATGGAAGCCAAAAACATTCAGTACTTC.

J is TRBJ2-3 and V is TRBV6-1; 9 bases fit TRBD1. V lost 6 bases, J lost 6 bases, and 10 bases stayed unmatched. The CDR3 sequence is 15 residues long. Germline loops: CDR1 MNHNS, CDR2 SASEGT. The CDR3 protein is CASRAGTGRSDTQYF. DNA of the CDR3: TGTGCCAGCAGGGCCGGGACAGGGAGGTCCGATACGCAGTATTTT.

This clonotype was found a few times. This chain uses TRBV2 with TRBJ1-1; D is ambiguous. Germline CDR1 and CDR2: SNHLY and FYNNEI. This CDR3 contains 13 residues. Trimming left V 6 bases short and J 6 bases short, with 14 bases between. This CDR3 is CASRRFAQPEAFF. CDR3 nucleotide sequence: TGTGCCAGCAGAAGGTTCGCTCAGCCTGAAGCTTTCTTT.

This clonotype was seen once. The chain combines TRBV6-2 or TRBV6-3 with TRBJ2-7, with 10 bases that match TRBD2. There are 23 residues in the CDR3. Germline CDR1 is MNHEY and CDR2 is SVGEGT. V was clipped by 2 bases and J by 2 bases; unmatched bases: 27. CDR3 bases: TGTGCCAGCAGTTACAGTCTGGCCAGAGGGGCTAGCGGGAGTTCTCCTTGGACCTACGAGCAGTACTTC. It encodes CASSYSLARGASGSSPWTYEQYF.

In this sample, this clonotype is medium-sized. This chain uses TRBV5-4 with TRBJ2-7; D is possibly TRBD1 (6 bases). The V and J ends lost 0 bases and 5 bases respectively, with 15 bases between them. Per the germline V gene, CDR1 is SGHNT and CDR2 is YYREEE (reference sequence). This CDR3 comprises 15 residues. The chain's CDR3 is CASSLASAGVDEQYF. CDR3 in DNA: TGTGCCAGCAGCTTGGCCTCTGCAGGGGTGGACGAGCAGTACTTC. The full variable domain, in which reference TRBV5-4 and TRBJ2-7 provide the parts outside the CDR3, is ETGVTQSPTHLIKTRGQQVTLRCSSQSGHNTVSWYQQALGQGPQFIFQYYREEENGRGNFPPRFSGLQFPNYSSELNVNALELDDSALYLCASSLASAGVDEQYFGPGTRLTVT.

This sequence joins TRBV20-1 and TRBJ2-5; D is unresolved. V gave up 5 bases and J gave up 2 bases, with 9 bases separating them. CDR1 and CDR2 (germline): DFQATT, SNEGSKA (reference sequence). The CDR3 is 12 residues long. In DNA form, the CDR3 reads TGCAGTGCTTCCCTGGGTCAAGAGACCCAGTACTTC. It specifies CSASLGQETQYF.

The chain is built from TRBV5-1 and TRBJ2-3; TRBD2 matches at 9 bases. The CDR3 runs 19 residues. Germline values: CDR1 SGHRS, CDR2 YFSETQ. Trimming cost V 0 bases and J 3 bases; bases outside gene matches: 14. Written as DNA, the CDR3 is TGCGCCAGCAGCTTGGACCTAGCGGGATCTACGCGTAGGACAGATACGCAGTATTTT. Translating it yields CASSLDLAGSTRRTDTQYF.

In regard to this clonotype: The CDR3 end shows no conserved phenylalanine or tryptophan, and so a read error is likely. This sequence joins TRBV6-2 or TRBV6-3 and TRBJ1-1; D not certain. The CDR3 contains 12 residues. V lost 6 bases to trimming and J lost 2 bases, with 7 bases between them. CDR1 and CDR2 (germline): MNHEY, SVGEGT. The CDR3 region is CASSRYNTEAFL. The CDR3 DNA follows: TGTGCCAGCAGCCGATATAACACTGAAGCTTTCCTT.

This clonotype appeared a few times. The rearrangement links TRBV11-2 to TRBJ2-1; 8 nucleotides line up with TRBD1. CDR1 SGHAT and CDR2 FQNNGV come from the germline V gene. The CDR3 sequence is 16 residues long. J was trimmed by 8 bases and V by 2 bases; bases with no gene match: 11. The CDR3 DNA sequence: TGTGCCAGCAGCTTATCAACCGGGACAGGAGGCCATGAGCAGTTCTTC. Its translation: CASSLSTGTGGHEQFF. The full variable domain, its missing parts supplied by reference TRBV11-2 and TRBJ2-1, is EAGVAQSPRYKIIEKRQSVAFWCNPISGHATLYWYQQILGQGPKLLIQFQNNGVVDDSQLPKDRFSAERLKGVDSTLKIQPAKLEDSAVYLCASSLSTGTGGHEQFFGPGTRLTVL.

This clonotype showed up just a few times. This may be a read error, as it is one base from a much larger clone. The chain carries TRBV29-1 and TRBJ2-7, with TRBD1 as a possible D gene (5 bases). The CDR3 length is 12 residues. V lost 7 bases to trimming and J lost 4 bases, with 14 bases between them. Per germline, CDR1 SQVTM and CDR2 ANQGSEA. CDR3 protein: CSADSSGYEQYF. The CDR3 DNA reads TGCAGCGCCGACAGCAGTGGGTACGAGCAGTACTTC.

This clonotype is medium-sized (0.01 to 0.1%) in the sample. The chain uses TRBV11-2 and TRBJ1-1; D may be TRBD1 (6 bases). Trimming took 4 bases from V and 5 from J, leaving 14 bases between them. CDR1 and CDR2 from the germline V gene are SGHAT and FQNNGV. The CDR3 is 14 amino acids. CDR3 protein: CASSSRGARTEAFF. The CDR3, as DNA: TGTGCCAGCAGCTCCCGGGGGGCAAGGACTGAAGCTTTCTTT.

With respect to this clonotype: This CDR3 is missing its conserved last phenylalanine or tryptophan, likely due to a read error. This chain joins TRBV7-9 and TRBJ1-6; D is uncertain. Germline lookup yields CDR1 SEHNR and CDR2 FQNEAQ (reference sequence). V shed 5 bases and J shed 11 bases, with 10 bases lying between them. The CDR3 sequence is 12 residues long. The DNA for the CDR3 is TGTGCCAGCAGCGCGGGAGGGCCACCCCTCCACCTT. This translates into CASSAGGPPLHL.

This clonotype counts as medium-sized. V usage is TRBV9 and J usage is TRBJ2-3; D is ambiguous. Germline V CDR1 and CDR2: SGDLS, YYNGEE. Trimming removed 0 bases from V and 4 bases from J, with 9 bases in between. The CDR3 runs 14 residues. This CDR3 reads CASSVGGGSDTQYF. The CDR3 DNA is TGTGCCAGCAGCGTAGGCGGCGGATCAGATACGCAGTATTTT.

This clonotype showed up just a few times. This chain uses TRBV7-9 with TRBJ2-1; D tentatively reads TRBD1 or TRBD2 (6 bases each). Germline loops: CDR1 SEHNR, CDR2 FQNEAQ (reference sequence). V was shortened by 8 bases and J by 4 bases, with 18 bases between the two germline ends. The CDR3 totals 15 residues. The CDR3 DNA reads as TGTGCCAGCCGTGTGATGGGGGGCGAATACAATGAGCAGTTCTTC. This translates into CASRVMGGEYNEQFF.

This clonotype was found many times. The chain links TRBV10-3 to TRBJ2-2; maybe TRBD1 (6 bases). The length of the CDR3 is 13 residues. V was shortened by 7 bases and J by 5 bases, with 11 bases between the two germline ends. Germline values: CDR1 ENHRY, CDR2 SYGVKD. The DNA for the CDR3 is TGTGCCATCACCCAACAGGGAACCGGGGAGCTGTTTTTT. Translated: CAITQQGTGELFF.

A remark on this clonotype: A read error is possible here, since a much larger clone lies one base away. The rearrangement links TRBV20-1 to TRBJ2-5; possible D gene TRBD2, 7 bases. Germline loops: CDR1 DFQATT, CDR2 SNEGSKA (reference sequence). The CDR3 runs 15 residues. The CDR3 DNA sequence: TGCGGTGCTAGACCCCGGGGGGCGCCCCAGGAGACCCAGTACTTC. Its translation is CGARPRGAPQETQYF.

This clonotype is termed medium-sized. The chain has TRBV29-1 and TRBJ1-3; D uncertain. V was clipped by 4 bases and J by 3 bases, with 13 bases between them. Germline CDR1 is SQVTM and CDR2 is ANQGSEA. CDR3 length: 14 residues. DNA of the CDR3: TGCAGCGTTGTAGGAGGTTTGAGTGGAAACACCATATATTTT. Amino acids: CSVVGGLSGNTIYF. Variable domain in full (rest from reference TRBV29-1 and TRBJ1-3): SAVISQKPSRDICQRGTSLTIQCQVDSQVTMMFWYRQQPGQSLTLIATANQGSEATYESGFVIDKFPISRPNLTFSTLTVSNMSPEDSSIYLCSVVGGLSGNTIYFGEGSWLTVV.

This clonotype has only a few counts. The chain carries TRBV7-3 and TRBJ2-3; 7 bases agree with TRBD1. J gave up 1 base and V 5 bases, and 6 bases lay outside the gene matches. CDR3 length: 15 residues. The V gene's germline CDR1 is SGHTA and CDR2 FQGTGA. The CDR3 DNA follows: TGTGCCAGCAGCGCCACCGGACAGGGCACAGATACGCAGTATTTT. This translates into CASSATGQGTDTQYF.

By proportion, this clonotype is medium-sized. The V call is TRBV4-2, the J call TRBJ1-6; D uncertain. Germline CDR1 LGHNA, CDR2 YNFKEQ. The CDR3 is 13 amino acids. Trimming removed 4 bases from V and 9 bases from J, with 10 bases in between. The CDR3 nucleotides are TGTGCCAGCAGCCCGAAGGGCCGTTCACCCCTCCACTTT. Protein product: CASSPKGRSPLHF.